Listed below are T cell receptor beta chains from one sample, sequenced in a study of T cells in localized non-small cell lung cancer. Assay used: immunoSEQ multiplex PCR; TCRdb lists only in-frame clones, some missing. The repertoire holds about 39,000 clones, roughly 80% seen once, with around a third in the top ten. This specimen consisted of PBMCs, obtained before any cancer treatment. The receptor set was obtained from a woman aged 35-75 years with stage II squamous cell lung carcinoma. The CDR3 runs from the conserved cysteine through the conserved F or W. Fields, in order: V gene, clone size, J gene, D gene, CDR3 protein, CDR3 DNA. A D gene is named only where the DNA matches it firmly. Clone size is not always given. Where it is, it says once, few, many or a class for expanded clones.

>TRBV28|.|TRBJ2-6|TRBD1
CASSLTEGANGANVLTF
TGTGCCAGCAGTTTGACAGAGGGGGCGAACGGGGCCAACGTCCTGACTTTC
>TRBV29-1|.|TRBJ1-1|.
CSVKSGSLDTEAFF
TGCAGCGTCAAATCAGGGAGTTTGGACACTGAAGCTTTCTTT
>TRBV29-1|few|TRBJ1-1|TRBD1
CSVGGDREGTEAFF
TGCAGCGTTGGCGGGGACAGGGAGGGGACTGAAGCTTTCTTT
>TRBV29-1|once|TRBJ2-2|.
CSAKASGGELFF
TGCAGCGCCAAGGCCTCGGGCGGGGAGCTGTTTTTT
>TRBV15|.|TRBJ2-2|.
CATSPRQIGVLFF
TGTGCCACCAGCCCACGTCAGATAGGGGTGCTGTTTTTT
>TRBV19|.|TRBJ1-2|.
CASSITSHGYTF
TGTGCCAGTAGTATCACGTCCCACGGCTACACCTTC
>TRBV11-3|.|TRBJ2-1|TRBD2
CASSQGLDNEQFF
TGTGCCAGCAGCCAGGGACTAGATAATGAGCAGTTCTTC
>TRBV6-5|.|TRBJ2-1|.
CASSYSLRESNEQFF
TGTGCCAGCAGTTACTCGTTAAGGGAATCCAATGAGCAGTTCTTC
>TRBV19|.|TRBJ1-6|.
CASRAPDGYANSPLHF
TGTGCCAGTAGGGCCCCGGACGGTTACGCCAATTCACCCCTCCACTTT
>TRBV6-1|few|TRBJ2-7|TRBD1
CASRTGDRPYEQYF
TGTGCCAGCAGGACGGGGGACAGGCCTTACGAGCAGTACTTC
>TRBV6-6|.|TRBJ1-1|.
CASSYRVNTEAFF
TGTGCCAGCAGTTATAGGGTGAACACTGAAGCTTTCTTT
>TRBV5-1|.|TRBJ1-4|TRBD1
CASSFGQGVEKLFF
TGCGCCAGCAGCTTTGGGCAGGGGGTTGAAAAACTGTTTTTT
>TRBV19|few|TRBJ1-5|.
CASRGRQGQPQHF
TGTGCCAGTAGGGGACGGCAGGGTCAGCCCCAGCATTTT
>TRBV7-6|once|TRBJ2-7|.
CASSLAQFQISLAEQYF
TGTGCCAGCAGCTTAGCGCAGTTTCAGATTTCTTTGGCCGAGCAGTACTTC
>TRBV19|.|TRBJ2-3|.
CASTPWGPDTDTQYF
TGTGCCAGTACCCCTTGGGGGCCGGACACAGATACGCAGTATTTT
>TRBV2|.|TRBJ2-5|TRBD1
CASSDQDRSRYF
TGTGCCAGCAGTGACCAGGACAGGTCCAGGTACTTC
>TRBV23-1|.|TRBJ1-3|.
CASSPRAQNSGNTIYF
TGCGCCAGCAGTCCGCGGGCCCAGAACTCTGGAAACACCATATATTTT
>TRBV18|few|TRBJ2-7|TRBD1
CASSSTGTDILGAHF
TGTGCCAGCTCATCCACCGGGACAGATATTCTGGGAGCGCACTTC
>TRBV28|few|TRBJ2-2|TRBD2
CASSPPSGGTGELFF
TGTGCCAGCAGTCCCCCTAGCGGGGGCACCGGGGAGCTGTTTTTT
>TRBV5-6|.|TRBJ2-1|TRBD2
CASSSTTSGVYNEQFF
TGTGCCAGCAGCTCGACGACTAGCGGGGTTTACAATGAGCAGTTCTTC
>TRBV5-1|.|TRBJ2-1|TRBD1
CASSLGDRDPNEQFF
TGCGCCAGCAGCTTGGGGGACAGGGATCCCAATGAGCAGTTCTTC
>TRBV5-1|.|TRBJ2-7|.
CASSFTGAGRYEQYF
TGCGCCAGCAGCTTCACGGGGGCCGGCCGATACGAGCAGTACTTC
>TRBV7-9|.|TRBJ1-2|.
CASSSTREGYGYTF
TGTGCCAGCAGCTCGACAAGGGAGGGCTATGGCTACACCTTC
>TRBV6-6|.|TRBJ1-2|TRBD1
CASSPQGASGYTF
TGTGCCAGCAGCCCCCAGGGGGCGAGTGGCTACACCTTC
>TRBV10-2|.|TRBJ2-1|TRBD1
CASSERPGQVRNEQFF
TGCGCCAGCAGTGAGCGTCCGGGACAGGTGAGGAATGAGCAGTTCTTC
>TRBV5-1|.|TRBJ1-3|.
CASSSGERRSGNTIYF
TGCGCCAGCAGCTCCGGGGAACGCCGCTCTGGAAACACCATATATTTT
>TRBV5-5|medium-sized|TRBJ2-1|.
CASSESDGGGNEQFF
TGTGCCAGCAGCGAGTCGGACGGTGGGGGCAATGAGCAGTTCTTC
>TRBV28|.|TRBJ1-2|TRBD1
CASSPGTGGSIAYGYTF
TGTGCCAGCAGTCCCGGGACAGGGGGATCTATCGCCTATGGCTACACCTTC
>TRBV9|.|TRBJ2-1|.
CASSPHLSSYNEQFF
TGTGCCAGCAGCCCCCACCTATCGTCTTACAATGAGCAGTTCTTC
>TRBV7-3|.|TRBJ2-1|TRBD2
CASSPPGSGRADNEQFF
TGTGCCAGCAGTCCCCCAGGAAGCGGGAGGGCGGACAATGAGCAGTTCTTC
>TRBV11-2|.|TRBJ2-5|TRBD1
CASSNSGQQETQYF
TGTGCCAGCAGCAACTCGGGACAGCAAGAGACCCAGTACTTC
>TRBV6-5|.|TRBJ2-7|TRBD2
CASSTLAGVSYEQYF
TGTGCCAGCAGTACTCTAGCGGGAGTTTCCTACGAGCAGTACTTC
>TRBV6-1|.|TRBJ2-5|TRBD1
CASSPGQSYQETQYF
TGTGCCAGCAGCCCGGGACAGTCGTACCAAGAGACCCAGTACTTC
>TRBV6-1|.|TRBJ1-2|.
CASSEYRGSNYGYTF
TGTGCCAGCAGTGAATATCGTGGGTCTAACTATGGCTACACCTTC
>TRBV4-2|.|TRBJ1-1|.
CASSQGGGTQPIYTEAFF
TGTGCCAGCAGCCAAGGCGGGGGCACTCAGCCGATATACACTGAAGCTTTCTTT
>TRBV28|.|TRBJ1-5|.
CASSKGSNQPQHF
TGTGCCAGCTCTAAGGGAAGCAATCAGCCCCAGCATTTT
>TRBV7-2|.|TRBJ2-5|.
CASSLQERETQYF
TGTGCCAGCAGCTTACAGGAAAGGGAGACCCAGTACTTC
>TRBV23-1|few|TRBJ1-5|.
CASSGQSQPQHF
TGCGCCAGCAGTGGACAGAGTCAGCCCCAGCATTTT
>TRBV27|.|TRBJ1-1|.
CASSISLGGVNTEAFF
TGTGCCAGCAGTATTTCACTTGGGGGGGTAAACACTGAAGCTTTCTTT
>TRBV28|.|TRBJ2-7|TRBD1
CASRTGQGFEQYF
TGTGCCAGCAGGACGGGACAGGGGTTTGAGCAGTACTTC
>TRBV7-8|.|TRBJ2-7|.
CASSWGHDYEQYF
TGTGCCAGCAGCTGGGGACACGACTACGAGCAGTACTTC
>TRBV29-1|.|TRBJ1-2|.
CSVEAPGPDSYGYTF
TGCAGCGTTGAAGCCCCGGGGCCAGACTCCTATGGCTACACCTTC
>TRBV2|.|TRBJ1-1|TRBD1
CASGTPATGMNTEAFF
TGTGCCAGCGGAACTCCCGCGACAGGGATGAACACTGAAGCTTTCTTT
>TRBV7-2|.|TRBJ2-3|.
CASSLVPSDTQYF
TGTGCCAGCTCACTGGTGCCGTCAGATACGCAGTATTTT
>TRBV5-6|.|TRBJ2-7|.
CASSPEGVRVYEQYF
TGTGCCAGCAGCCCGGAAGGGGTAAGGGTCTACGAGCAGTACTTC
>TRBV6-5|few|TRBJ1-5|TRBD1
CASRRQGAGQPQHF
TGTGCCAGCAGACGACAGGGGGCAGGACAGCCCCAGCATTTT
>TRBV5-1|.|TRBJ2-4|.
CASSLEGTKNIQYF
TGCGCCAGCAGCTTGGAAGGGACTAAAAACATTCAGTACTTC
>TRBV28|.|TRBJ1-2|.
CASSGTVNGYTF
TGTGCCAGCAGCGGGACCGTGAATGGCTACACCTTC
>TRBV19|.|TRBJ2-1|.
CASSIGGPGSSYNEQFF
TGTGCCAGTAGTATTGGGGGACCCGGGAGTTCCTACAATGAGCAGTTCTTC
>TRBV7-3|few|TRBJ2-3|TRBD2
CASSLTGLAGNSHADTQYF
TGTGCCAGCAGCTTAACGGGACTAGCGGGAAATTCCCACGCAGATACGCAGTATTTT
>TRBV5-1|.|TRBJ2-1|.
CASSFSSAVNEQFF
TGCGCCAGCAGCTTCTCTTCAGCGGTCAATGAGCAGTTCTTC
>TRBV9|.|TRBJ1-1|.
CASSPDSYMNTEAFF
TGTGCCAGCAGCCCCGACTCTTATATGAACACTGAAGCTTTCTTT
>TRBV28|few|TRBJ1-5|.
CASSLAGGGQPQHF
TGTGCCAGCAGTTTAGCGGGGGGGGGACAGCCCCAGCATTTT
>TRBV28|.|TRBJ1-5|.
CASSPGARDQPQHF
TGTGCCAGCAGTCCAGGGGCACGGGATCAGCCCCAGCATTTT
>TRBV11-3|few|TRBJ2-1|TRBD1
CASSSTTGSYNEQFF
TGTGCCAGCAGCTCTACGACAGGGTCCTACAATGAGCAGTTCTTC